This T cell receptor (beta chain) is drawn from a study of blood T cell repertoires in COVID-19. Across the study: PBMCs, B-cell-depleted T cells, or T cells were the source of the cDNA or gDNA that made up the material.

Trimming cost V 0 bases and J 4 bases, with 15 bases left between them. Germline V gene sequence: CDR1 LGHNA, CDR2 YNFKEQ. This CDR3 contains 16 residues. In the study's own analysis: Researchers report that nucleated cell counts were estimated from reference gene primer amplification. The method was immunoSEQ multiplex PCR; TCRdb's version includes in-frame clones alone and lacks a portion of them. V, J and clone size were drawn from that table, and D and trimming were deduced from the DNA. In the table there are roughly 260,000 clones, around 90% of which are singletons. Participants, about 18 to 100 years old, spanned fewer than 30 US areas. Cohort 3 donors were reported recovered after two negative PCRs, clearance, or symptom resolution.

The chain recombines TRBV4-2 with TRBJ1-1; maybe TRBD1 (5 bases). Sequencing input: PBMCs or T cells enriched from blood (not recorded which). The TCR was taken from a woman aged 18-35 years who had recovered from COVID-19. CDR3 DNA sequence: TGTGCCAGCAGCCAAGAGGGGGGATTGGTAACCACTGAAGCTTTCTTT. This sequence encodes CASSQEGGLVTTEAFF.